The entry below gives a single T cell receptor (beta chain) sequence along with its context. This sample includes further DNA sequences coding for the same CDR3. Germline V CDR1 and CDR2: GTSNPN, SVGIG (reference sequence). J was trimmed by 4 bases and V by 0 bases; bases with no gene match: 4. The CDR3 spans 15 residues. Profiled with immunoSEQ multiplex PCR; TCRdb holds only in-frame clones, not every one. Of some 70,000 clones detected, approximately 92% appear once; the ten largest clones hold around 13%. These data come from a study of blood T cell repertoires in COVID-19. Material for sequencing was peripheral blood. The rearrangement links TRBV30 to TRBJ2-1; 9 bases match TRBD2. This receptor was identified in a human donor with active COVID-19. The donor label of this sample is uncertain. CDR3 amino acids: CAWSVTSGRYNEQFF. DNA for the CDR3: TGTGCCTGGAGTGTAACTAGCGGGCGGTACAATGAGCAGTTCTTC.